This T cell receptor (beta chain) was captured by sequencing in a study of regulatory T cells in long-lasting Graves disease. This clonotype was seen repeatedly, ten times or more. This CDR3 has 14 residues. In germline, CDR1 is MNHNS, CDR2 SASEGT. The V and J ends lost 7 bases and 11 bases, in that order; junction bases with no gene match: 14. Arm-PCR of CDR3 regions and iRepertoire HTBI primers were the basis on which TCR beta libraries were built. Each CDR3 protein gets one entry after TCRdb re-called the multiplex PCR reads with MiXCR. The sample comprises about 450,000 distinct CDR3 sequences, about a quarter of which are singletons, and roughly 30% rests with the top ten. The time point is: persistent/refractory GD, antithyroid drugs over 5 years with positive TRAb. From RNA extracted from PBMCs, the TCR library was made.

The sample was peripheral blood mononuclear cells (PBMCs), taken when the disease was refractory, from a patient treated with antithyroid drugs. This rearrangement joins TRBV6-1 to TRBJ2-4; 7 bases align to TRBD1. The clonotype comes from a female donor with Graves disease. The CDR3 coding sequence is TGTGCCAGCACCCCTACGAGGGGACAGTCCGTTCAGTACTTC. Its translation: CASTPTRGQSVQYF.